The 21 T cell receptor beta chains given below trace back to one sample, sequenced in a study of CD8+ T cells in alopecia areata. RNA extraction and reverse transcription yielded cDNA as sequencing template. Sequencing used immunoSEQ multiplex PCR; TCRdb keeps in-frame clones, though not all of them. This table holds more than 200,000 clones, roughly two thirds found once. Sequenced here: CD4+ T cells sorted from blood, sampled at week 0. Receptors were obtained from a human donor with alopecia areata.

The J gene is TRBJ2-1, the V gene TRBV6-1; tentatively, D is TRBD1 (5 bases). The CDR3 consists of 15 residues. Per germline, CDR1 MNHNS and CDR2 SASEGT. Trimming removed 3 bases at V and 6 bases at J, with 15 bases between. CDR3 sequence reads: CASSDPGSHFNEQFF. The CDR3, as DNA: TGTGCCAGCAGTGATCCAGGGTCTCACTTCAATGAGCAGTTCTTC.

The chain carries TRBV5-1 and TRBJ2-7, with D possibly being TRBD2 (6 bases). The V and J ends lost 1 base and 1 base respectively, with 15 bases between them. CDR3 length: 16 residues. CDR1 is SGHRS, CDR2 YFSETQ, per germline. CDR3 in DNA: TGCGCCAGCAGCTTGTCCCTAGCGAGTGGGTCCTACGAGCAGTACTTC. This codes for CASSLSLASGSYEQYF.

A word on this clone: The same CDR3 is also encoded by other DNA sequences in this sample. The CDR3 DNA sequence: TGTGCCTGGAGTGTACGCAGAAACACTGAAGCTTTCTTT. It codes for CAWSVRRNTEAFF. J is TRBJ1-1 and V is TRBV30; D remains ambiguous. V lost 0 bases, J lost 2 bases, and 7 bases lay in between. CDR3 length: 13 amino acids. Germline assignment: CDR1 GTSNPN and CDR2 SVGIG (reference sequence).

This chain joins TRBV19 and TRBJ1-1; a weak D match, TRBD1 (5 bases). Germline CDR1 and CDR2: LNHDA and SQIVND (reference sequence). This CDR3 comprises 13 residues. The V end lost 3 bases, the J end lost 3 bases, and 8 bases lay between the germline ends. The CDR3 here is CASSIAGYTEAFF. CDR3 bases: TGTGCCAGTAGTATCGCAGGGTACACTGAAGCTTTCTTT.

The rearrangement links TRBV5-1 to TRBJ1-1, with D possibly matching TRBD1 (6 bases). V lost 0 bases, J lost 4 bases, and 16 bases lay in between. Germline V gene lookup returns CDR1 SGHRS and CDR2 YFSETQ. This CDR3 spans 16 amino acids. The CDR3 DNA is TGCGCCAGCAGCTTGGAATATCCAGGGGCGGTCACTGAAGCTTTCTTT. The encoded protein is CASSLEYPGAVTEAFF.

This clone has more than one count but fewer than ten. The gene calls are TRBV29-1 and TRBJ2-1; D remains ambiguous. Germline CDR1 is SQVTM and CDR2 is ANQGSEA. V lost 0 bases, J lost 5 bases, and 8 bases lay in between. The CDR3 runs 13 residues. CDR3 bases: TGCAGCGTTGAAGATAGGGCCCACAATGAGCAGTTCTTC. Protein sequence: CSVEDRAHNEQFF.

V usage is TRBV4-1 and J usage is TRBJ2-1; 7 nucleotides line up with TRBD2. CDR1 is MGHRA and CDR2 is YSYEKL in the germline V gene. CDR3 size: 16 residues. With 3 bases clipped from V and 0 bases from J, the junction kept 5 bases outside the gene matches. The CDR3 DNA sequence: TGCGCCAGCAGCCAGGGGCCGGGGGGCTCCTACAATGAGCAGTTCTTC. Encoded protein: CASSQGPGGSYNEQFF.

The chain couples TRBV11-2 to TRBJ2-5; TRBD1 matches 11 bases. Looked up from germline, CDR1 is SGHAT and CDR2 is FQNNGV. This CDR3 region has 15 residues. The junction had 7 bases not matched to a gene; V was cut back by 4 bases and J by 6 bases. CDR3 region: CASSSYRDRGKTQYF. CDR3 nucleotides: TGTGCCAGCAGCTCCTACCGGGACAGGGGGAAGACCCAGTACTTC.

The V and J genes are TRBV6-5 and TRBJ2-3; 7 nucleotides line up with TRBD2. The CDR3 spans 16 residues. The ends lost 3 bases at V and 2 bases at J; junction bases unmatched: 8. CDR1 and CDR2 (germline): MNHEY, SVGAGI. CDR3 DNA sequence: TGTGCCAGCAGTTATATCTGGCGGGGGAACACAGATACGCAGTATTTT. Amino acid sequence: CASSYIWRGNTDTQYF.

This clone was found a few times. This chain connects TRBV29-1 to TRBJ1-1; D might be TRBD1 (6 bases). Germline-derived CDR1 and CDR2 are SQVTM and ANQGSEA. The CDR3 consists of 13 residues. Trimming cost V 3 bases and J 6 bases, with 14 bases left between them. CDR3 DNA: TGCAGCGTTGACCAGGGGTCGTGGGCTGAAGCTTTCTTT. It encodes CSVDQGSWAEAFF. Full variable domain (rest looked up from reference TRBV29-1 and TRBJ1-1): SAVISQKPSRDICQRGTSLTIQCQVDSQVTMMFWYRQQPGQSLTLIATANQGSEATYESGFVIDKFPISRPNLTFSTLTVSNMSPEDSSIYLCSVDQGSWAEAFFGQGTRLTVV.

This clone came up a few times. This CDR3 is CASSHGTYEGEQFF. The CDR3 DNA reads as TGCGCCAGCAGCCATGGTACCTATGAGGGTGAGCAGTTCTTC. J is TRBJ2-1 and V is TRBV4-3, with D maybe TRBD2 (5 bases). CDR3 length: 14 residues. Germline assignment: CDR1 LGHNA and CDR2 YSLEER. Trimming stripped 3 bases from V and 9 bases from J, with 15 bases between.

The V call is TRBV30, the J call TRBJ2-7; 11 bases align to TRBD1. V was pared by 2 bases and J by 0 bases, with 3 bases of the junction left unmatched. Germline V gene lookup returns CDR1 GTSNPN and CDR2 SVGIG (reference sequence). CDR3 length equals 15 residues. CDR3 loop: CAWSPGTGGSYEQYF. The CDR3 nucleotides read TGTGCCTGGAGTCCGGGGACAGGGGGCTCCTACGAGCAGTACTTC.

This sequence joins TRBV9 and TRBJ1-6; D remains ambiguous. Trimming removed 0 bases at V and 8 bases at J, with 15 bases between. CDR3 size: 16 residues. Looked up from germline, CDR1 is SGDLS and CDR2 is YYNGEE. CDR3 nucleotides: TGTGCCAGCAGCGTAGACGGCAGACTGCGGGATTCACCCCTCCACTTT. Protein sequence: CASSVDGRLRDSPLHF.

J is TRBJ2-3 and V is TRBV29-1; D ambiguous. Germline CDR1 and CDR2: SQVTM and ANQGSEA. This CDR3 has 11 residues. The V and J ends lost 0 bases and 2 bases respectively, with 0 bases between them. This CDR3 reads CSVEDTDTQYF. In nucleotides, the CDR3 is TGCAGCGTTGAAGACACAGATACGCAGTATTTT.

The chain carries TRBV11-2 and TRBJ2-7, with TRBD1 matching 8 bases. This CDR3 region has 14 residues. Trimming took 5 bases from V and 5 from J; bases not matched to a gene: 8. Germline lookup yields CDR1 SGHAT and CDR2 FQNNGV. The CDR3 bases are TGTGCCAGCAGCCCACGGACAGGGTCCCACGAGCAGTACTTC. The encoded protein is CASSPRTGSHEQYF.

This rearrangement joins TRBV9 to TRBJ2-6; TRBD1 aligns across 7 bases. Per the germline V gene, CDR1 is SGDLS and CDR2 is YYNGEE. The CDR3 length is 15 residues. V lost 4 bases to trimming and J lost 0 bases; unmatched junction nucleotides: 1. CDR3 residues: CASSRQGSGANVLTF. The CDR3, as DNA: TGTGCCAGCAGCCGACAGGGCTCTGGGGCCAACGTCCTGACTTTC.

The V call is TRBV27, the J call TRBJ2-5; 7 bases line up with TRBD1. The J segment lost 5 bases and the V segment lost 6 bases, leaving 6 bases of the junction unmatched. This CDR3 is built from 13 residues. The germline V gene encodes CDR1 MNHEY and CDR2 SMNVEV (reference sequence). Written as DNA, the CDR3 is TGTGCCAGCAGAGGGACAGCGCGGGAGACCCAGTACTTC. Amino acids: CASRGTARETQYF.

The V and J genes are TRBV30 and TRBJ2-3; D gene uncertain. Germline CDR1 reads GTSNPN; CDR2 reads SVGIG (reference sequence). This CDR3 is 12 amino acids long. With 3 bases removed from V and 6 bases from J, the gap between germline ends came to 10 bases. The CDR3 region is CAWSETKDTQYF. The CDR3 nucleotides read TGTGCCTGGAGCGAGACAAAGGATACGCAGTATTTT.

This clone has more than one count but fewer than ten. The chain combines TRBV4-2 with TRBJ2-5; no reliable D call. Trimming pared 1 base from V and 1 base from J, leaving 7 bases between. The CDR3 is 14 amino acids. CDR1 LGHNA and CDR2 YNFKEQ come from the germline V gene. The CDR3 region has the DNA TGTGCCAGCAGCCAAGTGTGGGGCCAAGAGACCCAGTACTTC. Translated, it gives CASSQVWGQETQYF.

This chain uses TRBV5-6 with TRBJ2-7; no clear D gene. This CDR3 spans 14 amino acids. Germline V gene data show CDR1 as SGHDT and CDR2 as YYEEEE. The V end lost 4 bases, the J end lost 1 base, and 12 bases lay between the germline ends. The CDR3: CASSLIKKSYEQYF. In DNA, the CDR3 is TGTGCCAGCAGCCTAATCAAGAAATCCTACGAGCAGTACTTC.

This clone was seen only a few times. CDR3 nucleotide sequence: TGCGCCAGCAGCCAAGATTGGGGAAGGGCAGGCTCCTACGAGCAGTACTTC. Its translation: CASSQDWGRAGSYEQYF. The chain has TRBV4-1 and TRBJ2-7; D unclear. This CDR3 is built from 17 residues. Per germline, CDR1 MGHRA and CDR2 YSYEKL. V was cut by 0 bases and J by 0 bases, with 15 bases left in between.